This TCR beta chain was documented in a study of technical replicates of blood from a handful of donors. The count of this clone is one. The assay was immunoSEQ multiplex PCR, and TCRdb's table has in-frame clones only and misses some. Found here are about 80,000 clones, about 97% of them singletons; the top ten hold around 0.18%. Sequenced input: T cells isolated from PBMCs. The clonotype was recovered from a human donor in good health.

CDR3 loop: CASSGPGLGVYGEQFF. The CDR3 region has the DNA TGTGCCAGCAGCGGACCGGGACTAGGGGTTTACGGTGAGCAGTTCTTC. This chain connects TRBV9 to TRBJ2-1, with 8 bases lining up with TRBD2. V was clipped by 3 bases and J by 9 bases; unmatched bases: 14. The CDR3 consists of 16 residues. CDR1 is SGDLS and CDR2 is YYNGEE in the germline V gene.